This TCR beta chain was documented in a study of T cell changes during pregnancy in multiple sclerosis. V lost 3 bases to trimming and J lost 0 bases; unmatched junction nucleotides: 9. CDR1 is SGHDT, CDR2 YYEEEE, per germline. The CDR3 extends over 18 amino acids. Some clones are missing from TCRdb's copy, which holds only in-frame ones; the method was immunoSEQ multiplex PCR. The sample lists roughly 40,000 clones, 90% to 95% occurring once. This receptor was taken from a female donor with multiple sclerosis, enrolled in a pregnancy study. Sequenced material: CD4+ T cells from peripheral blood mononuclear cells, taken after pregnancy. This chain joins TRBV5-6 and TRBJ2-6, with TRBD1 identical over 7 bases. CDR3 coding DNA: TGTGCCAGCAGCTGGTTGGACAGGTCCCCCTCTGGGGCCAACGTCCTGACTTTC. Its translation is CASSWLDRSPSGANVLTF.